This T cell receptor beta chain stems from a study of somatic mutations in cytotoxic T cells in rheumatoid arthritis. Looking at the study overall: Flow cytometry sorted some V beta antibody-stained T-cell populations to nearly 100% purity, V beta1+ cells among them being sequenced for TCRB. Study-level findings and limits: Age-matched healthy controls and rheumatoid arthritis patients had CD8+ T-cell clonality that did not differ significantly. Reported slight underrepresentation of TRBV07 in rheumatoid arthritis patients was not subjected to multiple-comparison adjustment. For rheumatoid arthritis patients, CD8+ clonality increased with age, whereas it did not in healthy controls.

In regard to this clone: Its target is unknown.

Some clones are missing from TCRdb's copy, which holds only in-frame ones; the method was immunoSEQ multiplex PCR. In the table there are about 4,500 clones, 80% of which are singletons. In germline, CDR1 is MNHEY, CDR2 SVGAGI. This CDR3 comprises 16 residues. The ends lost 0 bases at V and 5 bases at J; junction bases unmatched: 6. The chain recombines TRBV6-5 with TRBJ2-2; 7 bases match TRBD1. The clonotype was recovered from a woman aged 60 to 75 with rheumatoid arthritis. Sequencing used CD8+ T cells sorted from blood. DNA of the CDR3: TGTGCCAGCAGTTACTCGATGGGACAGAGAACCGGGGAGCTGTTTTTT. It translates to CASSYSMGQRTGELFF.